This passage covers 16 T cell receptor beta chains from one sample sequenced in a study of T cell clonality in common variable immunodeficiency. Profiling relied on immunoSEQ multiplex PCR, and the TCRdb table lists in-frame clones only, not all of them. This sample carries tens of thousands of clones and no singletons, and 5.4% goes to the top ten. The sequenced material came from peripheral blood mononuclear cells. Receptors were obtained from a person between 18 and 69 years old in good health.

This clone occurred many times. Read data end 3 residues before the CDR3 end; the end is taken from the germline J gene. This chain joins TRBV12-3 or TRBV12-4 and TRBJ2-3, with 8 bases fitting TRBD2. Germline trimming cut 4 bases from V and 2 bases from J; bases unmatched to any gene: 5. The length of the CDR3 is 15 residues. CDR3 region: CASSSRLASTDTQYF. The CDR3 DNA, read in part, is TGTGCCAGCAGTTCTAGACTAGCGTCCACAGATACG.

This clone was picked up many times. The CDR3 end falls 3 residues outside the read, so it is completed with the germline J gene. The chain has TRBV18 and TRBJ1-3; D gene unclear. The CDR3 length is 17 residues. V lost 3 bases, J lost 0 bases, and 15 bases lay in between. The germline V gene encodes CDR1 KGHSH and CDR2 LQKENI. CDR3: CASSPSTGSSSGNTIYF. The covered CDR3 bases are TGTGCCAGCTCACCTTCGACGGGGTCCTCCTCTGGAAACACC.

This clone showed up many times. The read terminates 3 residues ahead of where the CDR3 ends, so the germline J gene completes it. J is TRBJ2-1 and V is TRBV10-3, with 7 nucleotides matching TRBD2. Trimming cost V 7 bases and J 6 bases; bases outside gene matches: 3. The CDR3 spans 12 residues. Germline-derived CDR1 and CDR2 are ENHRY and SYGVKD. The CDR3 bases that were read are TGTGCCATCATGGCGGGAGTCAATGAG. This encodes CAIMAGVNE. The whole CDR3 sequence is CAIMAGVNEQFF.

In its sample, this clone was seen many times. The sequenced fragment ends 3 residues before the CDR3 boundary, so the rest is inferred from the germline J gene. The V gene is TRBV7-7, the J gene TRBJ2-5; 14 bases are a match to TRBD2. Per germline, CDR1 SSHAT and CDR2 FNYEAQ (reference sequence). After removal of 5 bases from V and 5 bases from J, the junction contained 7 bases not matched to a gene. The CDR3 runs 16 residues. The CDR3 spells CASSQGLAGAGETQYF. The sequenced part of the CDR3 DNA is TGTGCCAGCAGCCAGGGACTAGCGGGAGCGGGGGAGACC.

This clone was observed at least ten times. The CDR3 end lies 3 residues beyond the end of the read and is filled in from the germline J gene. This chain uses TRBV20-1 with TRBJ2-2; possibly TRBD2 for D (6 bases). Germline V gene data show CDR1 as DFQATT and CDR2 as SNEGSKA (reference sequence). This CDR3 is 15 amino acids long. The germline V and J ends were trimmed by 1 base and 4 bases, with 13 bases remaining between them. The sequenced CDR3 bases are TGCAGTGCTAGAGGAGGGGAGGATGGCACCGGGGAG. Translation: CSARGGEDGTGE. The CDR3, in full, reads CSARGGEDGTGELFF.

This clone was seen repeatedly, ten times or more. The read ends 3 residues shy of where the CDR3 ends; the end is completed using the germline J gene. The rearrangement uses TRBV7-9 and TRBJ2-7; 8 nucleotides agree with TRBD1. With V trimmed by 0 bases and J by 5 bases, 6 bases remained unmatched. The CDR3 totals 15 residues. Germline loops: CDR1 SEHNR, CDR2 FQNEAQ (reference sequence). The CDR3: CASSLAFGQGNEQYF. Partial CDR3 DNA: TGTGCCAGCAGCTTAGCCTTCGGACAGGGCAACGAG.

This clone came up many times. The observed sequence ends 3 residues before the CDR3 terminus, with the missing tail filled in from the germline J gene. This chain uses TRBV6-2 or TRBV6-3 with TRBJ2-1, with D possibly being TRBD2 (6 bases). V was trimmed by 2 bases and J by 0 bases, leaving 8 bases between them. Germline CDR1 is MNHEY and CDR2 is SVGEGT. This CDR3 is built from 15 residues. The CDR3 region is CASSYGLSSYNEQFF. The part of the CDR3 DNA that was read is TGTGCCAGCAGTTACGGACTAAGCTCCTACAATGAG.

This clone has ten or more counts. The read is 3 residues too short to cover the CDR3 end, so that end is filled in from the germline J gene. The chain uses TRBV20-1 and TRBJ1-1; tentatively, D is TRBD1 (6 bases). Trimming removed 6 bases from V and 3 bases from J, with 11 bases in between. CDR3 length equals 12 residues. Germline-derived CDR1 and CDR2 are DFQATT and SNEGSKA (reference sequence). The sequenced CDR3 bases are TGCAGTGCGGCCGGGACACACACTGAA. It specifies CSAAGTHTE. The full CDR3 protein is CSAAGTHTEAFF.

At least ten counts were recorded for this clone. The read halts 3 residues ahead of the CDR3 end, with the missing end drawn from the germline J gene. This sequence joins TRBV6-2 or TRBV6-3 and TRBJ1-5; TRBD1 matches at 9 bases. CDR1 and CDR2 (germline): MNHEY, SVGEGT. The CDR3 sequence is 17 residues long. J gave up 3 bases and V 0 bases, and 6 bases lay outside the gene matches. The CDR3 region is CASSYSRRTGVNQPQHF. CDR3 bases read: TGTGCCAGCAGTTACTCGCGTCGGACAGGGGTCAATCAGCCC.

This clone was recorded many times. CDR3 protein: CASSWDRGRETQYF. CDR3 bases read: TGTGCCAGCAGCTGGGACAGGGGGCGTGAGACC. The chain joins TRBV5-4 to TRBJ2-5; 12 positions agree with TRBD1. The read ends 3 residues shy of where the CDR3 ends; the end is completed using the germline J gene. CDR1 is SGHNT, CDR2 YYREEE, per germline (reference sequence). The CDR3 contains 14 residues. V lost 3 bases, J lost 5 bases, and 2 bases stayed unmatched.

This clone was detected ten times or more. Coverage ceases 3 residues before the CDR3 finishes, and the germline J gene fills in the end. This rearrangement joins TRBV18 to TRBJ1-4, with a tentative D call TRBD1 (5 bases). V gave up 1 base and J gave up 6 bases, with 9 bases separating them. This CDR3 is built from 14 residues. Germline V lookup: CDR1 KGHSH, CDR2 LQKENI. The CDR3 loop is CASSPLGVDEKLFF. The CDR3 bases that were read are TGTGCCAGCTCACCACTAGGGGTCGATGAAAAA. Combining the CDR3 with reference TRBV18 and TRBJ1-4 gives the whole variable domain NAGVMQNPRHLVRRRGQEARLRCSPMKGHSHVYWYRQLPEEGLKFMVYLQKENIIDESGMPKERFSAEFPKEGPSILRIQQVVRGDSAAYFCASSPLGVDEKLFFGSGTQLSVL.

In the case of this clone: Read coverage stops 3 residues before the CDR3 terminus; the germline J gene supplies the remainder. J is TRBJ2-7 and V is TRBV20-1, with D uncertain. The CDR3 has 15 residues. V dropped 1 base and J dropped 4 bases, with 17 bases sitting between them. CDR1 and CDR2 from the germline V gene are DFQATT and SNEGSKA (reference sequence). The CDR3 DNA, read in part, is TGCAGTGCTAGAGCTATCCTGCTAGATAGGTACGAG. Its protein product is CSARAILLDRYE. The complete CDR3 reads CSARAILLDRYEQYF.

This clone was picked up many times. From the germline J gene comes the end of the CDR3, since the read stops 3 residues before it. The chain combines TRBV19 with TRBJ1-2, with TRBD1 as a possible D gene (5 bases). From germline, CDR1 is LNHDA and CDR2 SQIVND (reference sequence). CDR3 size: 14 residues. Trimming left V 0 bases short and J 6 bases short, with 11 bases between. Here the CDR3 reads CASSIEGGVDGYTF. The CDR3 DNA, read in part, is TGTGCCAGTAGTATAGAGGGGGGAGTGGATGGC.

This clone was counted at least ten times. The CDR3 end lies 3 residues beyond the end of the read and is filled in from the germline J gene. V is TRBV20-1 and J is TRBJ2-7, with D perhaps TRBD2 (6 bases). CDR1 is DFQATT, CDR2 SNEGSKA, per germline (reference sequence). The CDR3 is 14 amino acids. V was pared by 3 bases and J by 1 base, with 13 bases between. CDR3 region: CSASPAGGSYEQYF. The part of the CDR3 DNA that was read is TGCAGTGCTAGCCCGGCCGGGGGATCCTACGAG.

This clone was seen at least ten times. With the read ending 3 residues before the CDR3 end, the germline J gene is used to fill in that end. The chain employs TRBV5-1 and TRBJ2-3; 11 positions agree with TRBD2. This CDR3 has 16 residues. Germline CDR1 and CDR2: SGHRS and YFSETQ. J gave up 3 bases and V 0 bases, and 3 bases lay outside the gene matches. The chain's CDR3 is CASSLEASGRTDTQYF. CDR3 bases read: TGCGCCAGCAGCTTGGAGGCTAGCGGGAGGACAGATACG.

This clone was seen many times. The read ends 3 residues before the CDR3 terminus; that terminus is restored from the germline J gene. The chain recombines TRBV7-2 with TRBJ2-5; D remains ambiguous. V was trimmed by 2 bases and J by 4 bases, leaving 11 bases between them. CDR3 length: 14 amino acids. Germline V CDR1 and CDR2: SGHTA, FQGNSA. The CDR3 sequence: CASSLPGWAETQYF. The CDR3 bases that were read are TGTGCCAGCAGCTTACCAGGCTGGGCAGAGACC.